What follows describes a single T cell receptor beta chain. Antigen: not known. Samples held about 0.95-11 million cryopreserved PBMC before DNA extraction. Sequencing used immunoSEQ v3.0 at survey level. The table came from immunoSEQ multiplex PCR; TCRdb's copy has only in-frame clones and leaves some out. Altogether fewer than 55,000 clones are present, roughly 96% being singletons, with the ten largest covering about 2.6%. This sample is drawn from a study of long-term antiretroviral therapy in people with HIV. Study observations and caveats: Versus controls, repertoires in people with HIV had narrower CDR3 length ranges.

The V end lost 4 bases, the J end lost 4 bases, and 11 bases lay between the germline ends. Looked up from germline, CDR1 is SGHDT and CDR2 is YYEEEE. The CDR3 loop spans 13 amino acids. The sample in question was unsorted PBMCs, obtained 3.7 years after starting antiretroviral therapy. The genes are TRBV5-6 and TRBJ1-2, with a tentative D call TRBD1 (5 bases). The sequence was obtained from a woman between 50 and 59 years old with HIV. CDR3 sequence reads: CASSGQGLYGYTF. CDR3 bases: TGTGCCAGCAGCGGACAAGGACTCTATGGCTACACCTTC.